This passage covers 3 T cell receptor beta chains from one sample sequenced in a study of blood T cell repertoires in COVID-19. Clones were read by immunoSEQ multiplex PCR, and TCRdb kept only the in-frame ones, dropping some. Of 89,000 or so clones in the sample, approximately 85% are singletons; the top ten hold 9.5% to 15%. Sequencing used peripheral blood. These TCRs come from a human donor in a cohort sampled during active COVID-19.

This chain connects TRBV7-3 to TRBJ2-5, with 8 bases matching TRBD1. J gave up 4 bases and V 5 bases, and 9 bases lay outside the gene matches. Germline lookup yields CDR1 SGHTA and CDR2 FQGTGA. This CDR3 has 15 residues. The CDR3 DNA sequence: TGTGCCAGCAGCCTCACAGGGGGAAGCGGAGAGACCCAGTACTTC. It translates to CASSLTGGSGETQYF.

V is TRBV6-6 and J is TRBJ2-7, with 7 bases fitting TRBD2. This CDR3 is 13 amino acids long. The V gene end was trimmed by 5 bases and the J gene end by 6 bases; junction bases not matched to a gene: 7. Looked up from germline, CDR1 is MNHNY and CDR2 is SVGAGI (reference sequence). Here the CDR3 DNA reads TGTGCCAGCAGTCCGAGACCTAGCGGCGAGCAGTACTTC. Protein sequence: CASSPRPSGEQYF.

CDR3 DNA sequence: TGTGCCAGTAGCGACAGGGTCGGAGCCTATGGCTACACCTTC. This encodes CASSDRVGAYGYTF. The J gene is TRBJ1-2, the V gene TRBV19; 7 nucleotides line up with TRBD1. This CDR3 is built from 14 residues. The V segment lost 6 bases and the J segment 4 bases; nucleotides outside the gene matches: 8. The germline V gene has CDR1 LNHDA and CDR2 SQIVND (reference sequence). The entire variable domain, with the rest obtained from reference TRBV19 and TRBJ1-2, is as follows: DGGITQSPKYLFRKEGQNVTLSCEQNLNHDAMYWYRQDPGQGLRLIYYSQIVNDFQKGDIAEGYSVSREKKESFPLTVTSAQKNPTAFYLCASSDRVGAYGYTFGSGTRLTVV.